One and the same sample provided the 9 T cell receptor beta chains below, sequenced in a study of identical twins. TCRdb analysed the 5' RACE reads with MiXCR anew, one entry per CDR3 protein. The sample includes 1.5 million to 2 million distinct CDR3 sequences, 32% seen only once; the top ten take under 0.35%. Sequencing was performed on cord blood. Receptors originate from a newborn girl in good health.

CDR3 nucleotides: TGTGCCAGCCGCCGAGGGGGTCGGACGATGAACACTGAAGCTTTCTTT. It codes for CASRRGGRTMNTEAFF. The chain joins TRBV28 to TRBJ1-1; D is possibly TRBD1 (6 bases). Germline V gives CDR1 MDHEN, CDR2 SYDVKM. Trimming took 8 bases from V and 0 from J, leaving 19 bases between them. This CDR3 has 16 amino acids.

This clonotype was counted once. The rearrangement uses TRBV7-2 and TRBJ2-7; the match to TRBD2 covers 8 bases. Per germline, CDR1 SGHTA and CDR2 FQGNSA. The length of the CDR3 is 14 residues. V shed 5 bases and J 3 bases; nucleotides not matched to a gene: 6. The CDR3: CASSPGRADYEQYF. The CDR3 nucleotides are TGTGCCAGCAGCCCCGGGAGGGCGGACTACGAGCAGTACTTC.

As regards this clonotype: The junction shows a germline mismatch at one end, possibly a read error. The J gene is TRBJ2-7, the V gene TRBV6-6; no clear D. The end of the DNA is better explained by TRBJ2-5, so the J call may be wrong. The CDR3 covers 12 residues. From germline, CDR1 is MNHNY and CDR2 SVGAGI (reference sequence). CDR3 nucleotides: TGTGCCAGCGGTTACACACTAGAGACCCAGTACTTC. This gives the protein CASGYTLETQYF.

The sample holds a few counts of this clonotype. This sequence joins TRBV20-1 and TRBJ2-1; 9 bases map to TRBD2. J lost 8 bases, V lost 1 base, and 15 bases had no gene match. The CDR3 sequence is 17 residues long. Per germline, CDR1 DFQATT and CDR2 SNEGSKA (reference sequence). The CDR3 DNA is TGCAGTGCTAGAGTGTCTTCCGGGACTAGCTTCGGAGATGAGCAGTTCTTC. Translating gives CSARVSSGTSFGDEQFF.

The rearrangement links TRBV6-1 to TRBJ2-7; D is ambiguous. V shed 6 bases and J shed 0 bases, with 15 bases lying between them. Germline V lookup: CDR1 MNHNS, CDR2 SASEGT. CDR3 length: 15 residues. This chain's CDR3 is CASRGSLFRSYEQYF. The CDR3 DNA is TGTGCCAGCAGGGGGTCTCTCTTTCGCTCCTACGAGCAGTACTTC.

This clonotype occurred many times. The V gene is TRBV5-1, the J gene TRBJ2-3; no firm D call. Germline CDR1 SGHRS, CDR2 YFSETQ. V dropped 6 bases and J dropped 6 bases, with 8 bases sitting between them. The CDR3 is 11 amino acids. CDR3 region: CASKIGDTQYF. The CDR3 DNA follows: TGCGCCAGCAAAATAGGGGATACGCAGTATTTT. Based on the CDR3 plus reference TRBV5-1 and TRBJ2-3, the full variable domain is KAGVTQTPRYLIKTRGQQVTLSCSPISGHRSVSWYQQTPGQGLQFLFEYFSETQRNKGNFPGRFSGRQFSNSRSEMNVSTLELGDSALYLCASKIGDTQYFGPGTRLTVL.

The chain links TRBV12-3 or TRBV12-4 to TRBJ1-4; no clear D gene. There are 13 residues in the CDR3. Trimming removed 0 bases from V and 14 bases from J, with 13 bases in between. Written as DNA, the CDR3 is TGTGCCAGCAGTTTAGCAAGTACGTACGAGCTGTTTTTT. Its translation: CASSLASTYELFF.

About this clonotype: One end of the junction does not line up with germline, which may come from a read error. V and J are TRBV24-1 and TRBJ2-4; TRBD1 matches 8 bases. Germline values: CDR1 KGHDR, CDR2 SFDVKD. CDR3 length equals 15 residues. Here the CDR3 reads CAASDHRGAKNIQYF. In DNA form, the CDR3 reads TGTGCCGCCAGTGACCACAGGGGGGCCAAAAACATTCAGTACTTC.

The chain couples TRBV15 to TRBJ2-1; TRBD2 agrees at 13 bases. Germline V lookup: CDR1 LNHNV, CDR2 YYDKDF (reference sequence). Trimming cost V 2 bases and J 6 bases; bases outside gene matches: 1. There are 15 residues in the CDR3. CDR3: CATSRTSGGANEQFF. As DNA, the CDR3 is TGTGCCACCAGCAGAACTAGCGGGGGGGCCAATGAGCAGTTCTTC.